A selection of T cell receptor beta chains follows, all from one sample in a study of T cell changes during pregnancy in multiple sclerosis. TCRdb's copy holds only in-frame clones and misses some; the assay was immunoSEQ multiplex PCR. The data contain about 40,000 clones, roughly 90% of them singletons. Sequences were derived from peripheral blood, sampled in the second trimester of pregnancy. These TCRs come from a female donor in good health, enrolled as a control in a pregnancy study. CDR3s include the opening cysteine and the closing phenylalanine or tryptophan. A D gene is named only where the DNA matches it firmly. Clone size is not always given. Where it is, it says once, few, many or a class for expanded clones.

J: TRBJ2-5; D: -; size: -; V: TRBV5-1; CDR3: CASSLETSETQYF
J: TRBJ2-7; D: TRBD1; size: once; V: TRBV7-2; CDR3: CASSLVQGERYEQYF
J: TRBJ2-7; D: -; size: -; V: TRBV2; CDR3: CASRDDSYEQYF
J: TRBJ2-3; D: TRBD2; size: -; V: TRBV9; CDR3: CASSLGTSGTDTQYF
J: TRBJ2-7; D: TRBD2; size: once; V: TRBV6-5; CDR3: CASRRTRKAHEQYF
J: TRBJ1-2; D: TRBD1; size: -; V: TRBV6-6; CDR3: CASSLPGQGASGYTF
J: TRBJ2-7; D: -; size: -; V: TRBV6-1; CDR3: CASRDTGEQYF
J: TRBJ2-3; D: TRBD2; size: -; V: TRBV6-6; CDR3: CASSPGLAGDTQYF
J: TRBJ1-1; D: -; size: -; V: TRBV2; CDR3: CASSERLMNTEAFF
J: TRBJ1-6; D: -; size: -; V: TRBV27; CDR3: CASSPTVSGNSPLHF
J: TRBJ2-1; D: TRBD2; size: -; V: TRBV5-1; CDR3: CASSALAGETYNEQFF
J: TRBJ2-2; D: -; size: -; V: TRBV2; CDR3: CASRGGVELFF
J: TRBJ1-6; D: -; size: once; V: TRBV4-1; CDR3: CASSQVESPLHF
J: TRBJ2-3; D: TRBD2; size: -; V: TRBV7-8; CDR3: CASSKSSGGATDTQYF
J: TRBJ2-2; D: TRBD2; size: -; V: TRBV19; CDR3: CASSGPGTSGSGELFF
J: TRBJ2-3; D: TRBD2; size: -; V: TRBV5-1; CDR3: CASSLAASGITSTDTQYF
J: TRBJ2-2; D: TRBD2; size: -; V: TRBV10-1; CDR3: CASSEAGVPGELFF
J: TRBJ1-2; D: TRBD1; size: -; V: TRBV25-1; CDR3: CASSERDRRKDGYTF
J: TRBJ2-7; D: -; size: -; V: TRBV2; CDR3: CASSQDSREQYF
J: TRBJ2-3; D: TRBD2; size: -; V: TRBV5-1; CDR3: CASSPGLAGGQDTQYF
J: TRBJ2-5; D: TRBD2; size: -; V: TRBV11-2; CDR3: CASSPQIRLAGPETQYF
J: TRBJ2-1; D: -; size: once; V: TRBV7-2; CDR3: CASSLVTALNEQFF
J: TRBJ1-1; D: -; size: -; V: TRBV4-1; CDR3: CTSSLDRKGTEAFF
J: TRBJ2-7; D: -; size: -; V: TRBV7-4; CDR3: CASNRGFFLYEQYF
J: TRBJ2-7; D: TRBD1; size: -; V: TRBV25-1; CDR3: CASSAAGTAYEQYF
J: TRBJ1-3; D: TRBD1; size: -; V: TRBV6-1; CDR3: CASSGTGSSGNTIYF
J: TRBJ2-5; D: -; size: -; V: TRBV15; CDR3: CATSRERALQGQETQYF
J: TRBJ1-6; D: TRBD1; size: -; V: TRBV2; CDR3: CASSVDRGSSYNSPLHF
J: TRBJ2-3; D: -; size: -; V: TRBV5-1; CDR3: CASSLDGRGTDTQYF
J: TRBJ2-3; D: TRBD2; size: few; V: TRBV11-2; CDR3: CASSLLAGSSTDTQYF
J: TRBJ1-2; D: -; size: few; V: TRBV5-1; CDR3: CASSTGLTIYGYTF
J: TRBJ2-1; D: TRBD2; size: -; V: TRBV6-6; CDR3: CASSYSRGEGHEQFF
J: TRBJ2-7; D: -; size: -; V: TRBV21-1; CDR3: CASSTRSYEQYF
J: TRBJ1-2; D: -; size: -; V: TRBV7-9; CDR3: CASSLGQVDGYTF
J: TRBJ2-7; D: -; size: -; V: TRBV5-4; CDR3: CASSLSLRGGYEQYF
J: TRBJ2-7; D: TRBD2; size: -; V: TRBV30; CDR3: CAWSVGTLAGRYYEQYF
J: TRBJ2-3; D: -; size: -; V: TRBV14; CDR3: CASSQDMARSSYF
J: TRBJ1-1; D: -; size: -; V: TRBV9; CDR3: CASSIRGVDTEAFF
J: TRBJ2-7; D: -; size: -; V: TRBV7-6; CDR3: CASSLGPRYEQYF
J: TRBJ2-3; D: TRBD2; size: -; V: TRBV5-6; CDR3: CAVGSGAHLGTQYF
J: TRBJ2-2; D: TRBD1; size: -; V: TRBV7-2; CDR3: CASSLNKVGTGVSGELFF
J: TRBJ1-5; D: -; size: medium-sized; V: TRBV6-4; CDR3: CASSVTVNQPQHF
J: TRBJ2-1; D: -; size: -; V: TRBV6-6; CDR3: CASSLQGRGEQFF
J: TRBJ2-3; D: TRBD2; size: -; V: TRBV7-9; CDR3: CASSFQREGGTQYF
J: TRBJ1-1; D: -; size: -; V: TRBV5-4; CDR3: CASSDQTGNTEAFF
J: TRBJ2-7; D: -; size: -; V: TRBV5-1; CDR3: CASSLGDPEGEQYF
J: TRBJ2-5; D: TRBD2; size: -; V: TRBV6-5; CDR3: CASSSRGGRQETQYF
J: TRBJ2-4; D: -; size: many; V: TRBV4-3; CDR3: CASSGGEADIQYF
J: TRBJ2-1; D: TRBD2; size: -; V: TRBV11-1; CDR3: CASSATGTSGRTYEQFF
J: TRBJ2-1; D: TRBD1; size: -; V: TRBV5-6; CDR3: CASSFLGTGGREQFF
J: TRBJ2-7; D: TRBD1; size: -; V: TRBV6-5; CDR3: CASSYLGQGAPYEQYF
J: TRBJ2-7; D: -; size: -; V: TRBV5-6; CDR3: CASSPTLWAYEQYF
J: TRBJ1-1; D: TRBD1; size: -; V: TRBV18; CDR3: CASSPRDRVRGTEAFF
J: TRBJ2-3; D: -; size: -; V: TRBV7-6; CDR3: CASSLNFLTDTQYF
J: TRBJ1-2; D: TRBD1; size: -; V: TRBV28; CDR3: CASGPTGKGYTF
J: TRBJ2-7; D: -; size: once; V: TRBV29-1; CDR3: CSVVQGNYEQYF
J: TRBJ1-1; D: -; size: -; V: TRBV9; CDR3: CASSPRQALSTEAFF
J: TRBJ1-1; D: -; size: -; V: TRBV29-1; CDR3: CSVVGGRGTEAFF
J: TRBJ2-7; D: TRBD1; size: once; V: TRBV7-9; CDR3: CASSSPDRGYEQYF
J: TRBJ2-7; D: TRBD1; size: -; V: TRBV19; CDR3: CASSSQGAGSYEQYF